What follows are 5 T cell receptor beta chains derived from one specimen sequenced in a study of blood T cell repertoires in COVID-19. The table came from immunoSEQ multiplex PCR; TCRdb's copy has only in-frame clones and leaves some out. Of about 42,000 clones in the sample, roughly 90% were seen once. The sample consisted of peripheral blood. The receptor set was obtained from a human donor in a cohort sampled during active COVID-19.

The chain joins TRBV4-2 to TRBJ2-7; TRBD2 might be the D (6 bases). The length of the CDR3 is 16 residues. The V end was cut by 0 bases, the J end by 0 bases, with 12 bases between. CDR1 is LGHNA, CDR2 YNFKEQ, per germline. This chain's CDR3 is CASSQDWDSSSYEQYF. The CDR3, as DNA: TGTGCCAGCAGCCAAGATTGGGACTCTAGCTCCTACGAGCAGTACTTC.

The chain carries TRBV7-9 and TRBJ1-4, with D tentatively TRBD1 (6 bases). Trimming pared 5 bases from V and 12 bases from J, leaving 25 bases between. The CDR3 sequence is 16 residues long. Per germline, CDR1 SEHNR and CDR2 FQNEAQ (reference sequence). The CDR3 sequence: CASSPRDNPSWTELFF. CDR3 sequence (DNA): TGTGCCAGCAGCCCCCGGGACAATCCCTCTTGGACGGAACTGTTTTTT.

Only a few counts were recorded for this clone. The chain couples TRBV7-2 to TRBJ1-5; 8 nucleotides match TRBD1. V trimming: 4 bases; J trimming: 6 bases; junction bases outside the gene matches: 8. The CDR3 is 15 residues long. Germline CDR1 SGHTA, CDR2 FQGNSA. The CDR3 protein is CASSSRTGIAQPQHF. CDR3 nucleotides: TGTGCCAGCAGCTCTCGGACAGGGATAGCTCAGCCCCAGCATTTT.

J is TRBJ1-1 and V is TRBV18; possibly TRBD1 for D (6 bases). Germline CDR1 and CDR2: KGHSH and LQKENI. The CDR3 length is 15 residues. V lost 3 bases and J lost 2, with 13 bases in between. The CDR3 DNA reads TGTGCCAGCTCACCTGGACAGATCGTCAACACTGAAGCTTTCTTT. The encoded protein is CASSPGQIVNTEAFF.

The J gene is TRBJ2-1, the V gene TRBV7-2, with unresolved D. Trimming took 3 bases from V and 4 from J, leaving 13 bases between them. CDR1 and CDR2 (germline): SGHTA, FQGNSA. The CDR3 is 15 amino acids. CDR3 sequence: CASSLGLWAYNEQFF. In DNA, the CDR3 is TGTGCCAGCAGCTTGGGCCTTTGGGCGTACAATGAGCAGTTCTTC.